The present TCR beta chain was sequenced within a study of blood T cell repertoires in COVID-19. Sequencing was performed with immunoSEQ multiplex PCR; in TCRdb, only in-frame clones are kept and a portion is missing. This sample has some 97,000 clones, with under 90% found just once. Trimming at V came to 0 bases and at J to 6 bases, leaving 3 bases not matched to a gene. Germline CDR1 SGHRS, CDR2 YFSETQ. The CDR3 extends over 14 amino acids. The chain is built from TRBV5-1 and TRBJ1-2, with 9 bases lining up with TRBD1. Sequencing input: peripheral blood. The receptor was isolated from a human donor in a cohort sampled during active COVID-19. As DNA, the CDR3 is TGCGCCAGCAGCTTGGACAGGGGGCGGGATGGCTACACCTTC. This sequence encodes CASSLDRGRDGYTF. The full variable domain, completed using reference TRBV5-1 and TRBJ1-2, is KAGVTQTPRYLIKTRGQQVTLSCSPISGHRSVSWYQQTPGQGLQFLFEYFSETQRNKGNFPGRFSGRQFSNSRSEMNVSTLELGDSALYLCASSLDRGRDGYTFGSGTRLTVV.